This TCR beta chain originates from a study of beta chain features in type 1 diabetes (dated by TCRdb to between 2017 and 2018). Study-level background: Mean age, gender distribution, total cell number and subset yield did not differ between patients and healthy donors. Regulatory and stem cell-like memory subsets were isolated from only 8 patients and about eight healthy donors, whereas naive and central memory subsets came from all 30 or so donors. A total of 85 million to 140 million sorted cells were examined across all samples, and a strong correlation was observed between cell number per subset and RNA yield. In the study, TCRB repertoires of sorted circulating CD4+ T cell subsets from recently diagnosed type 1 diabetes patients were compared with those of matched healthy donors. The study at large found these results: At VDJ recombination sites, patients with type 1 diabetes made fewer insertions and deleted more nucleotides, a pattern implying thymic rearrangement abnormalities. The naive, central memory and regulatory TCRB repertoires appeared to resemble one another more closely among patients than among healthy donors. HLA sub-analyses involved small numbers of individuals, so any influence of HLA type on TCRB rearrangement remained unresolved. Shorter templates might be favored by PCR, yet because patient and control samples were amplified and corrected together, any such skew would affect both groups equally. Type 1 diabetes patients showed a moderate but significant shortening of TCRB CDR3 length in all four CD4+ subsets. Because cDNA rather than genomic DNA was sequenced, highly expressing activated cells could have been over-represented, although no difference in activation and CD3 levels was found between groups.

From each donor, a single peripheral blood sample of approximately 120 mL on average was drawn into heparinised tubes. Using a panel that included CD45RO, CCR7, CD25, CD127, CD95 and CD27, naive, central memory, regulatory and stem cell-like memory CD4+ T cells were sorted on a BD FACSAria II. Purity was above 95% for every sorted population. PBMCs were separated immediately by Lymphoprep density gradient centrifugation and were stained directly, without being cultured. To minimize batch effects, samples were stained and sorted in pairs, one healthy donor with one patient per experiment. The entire isolated RNA was reverse transcribed using the High Capacity cDNA Reverse Transcription Kit, and thus expressed TCRB transcripts were sequenced. Naive, central memory and regulatory T cell samples underwent deep immunoSEQ sequencing, averaging around 4 million total reads per sample. Sorted cells were lysed in RLT buffer and RNA was extracted with DNase-treated RNeasy Micro or Mini kits, depending on cell number. Each cell subset was processed on its own to prevent cross-contamination, while patient and healthy donor samples were processed together. The immunoSEQ multiplex PCR was used to amplify TCRB sequences from cDNA, generating 87-bp fragments that spanned the CDR3 region. Sequencing of the amplicons was performed on the Illumina HiSeq platform. The source study handled its data this way. Synthetic template baselines were used to correct PCR bias computationally, reads within Hamming distance 2 were collapsed together, and singletons that could not be merged were discarded. Reads were aligned to IMGT to assign V, D and J genes, CDR3 length, and insertions or deletions at six rearrangement sites. Within each subset, clonotype counts were normalized to sorted cell number, and only after that were true diversity and Gini coefficients computed with the tcR R package. The overlap coefficient, calculated on TCRB nucleotide sequences, was used to measure repertoire sharing. As a proxy for the pre-selection repertoire, out-of-frame TCRB sequences from naive cells were analyzed. The immuneACCESS repertoire file appears here via TCRdb, limited to in-frame rearrangements. These files lack a portion of the clones; in checked studies, under half of the deficit traces to unresolved V genes, and the cause of the others is not known. The V and J calls and clone size were taken over from that table, and D and trimming were inferred from the DNA. This sample comprises 350,000 to 450,000 clones, about 14% of them detected only once. 0.035% to 0.04% of the sample lies in the top ten.

V and J lose 5 bases and 1 base, and a span of 14 bases separates them. Taken from the germline V gene, the CDR1 and CDR2 loops are SGHTA and FQGNSA. There are 15 amino acids in the CDR3, from cysteine to phenylalanine inclusive. Kept here is only the CDR3 DNA, which spans 45 bases and is read in frame from base 1. Comments on this clone: Its antigen remains unidentified. The input lacks base qualities; no much larger clone sits a single base away.

Rearrangement joined TRBV7-2 to TRBJ1-1; the best D guess is TRBD1, with 6 bases matching. The sequence derives from a man between 25 and 39 years old in good health. The sample was naive CD4+ T cells from blood. The cell subset or site label on this specimen signifies: true naive CD4+ T cells. This receptor carries the CDR3 CASSLRTGRNTEAFF. The DNA is TGTGCCAGCAGCCTAAGAACAGGGAGGAACACTGAAGCTTTCTTT.